Below are 24 T cell receptor beta chains sequenced from a single sample in a study of cytomegalovirus exposure and HLA in healthy donors. 13 Jbeta primers and 60 Vbeta primers were used for the PCR. The assay was immunoSEQ multiplex PCR, and TCRdb's table has in-frame clones only and misses some. This table holds about 130,000 clones, 77% found once. Sequencing was done on a sample of PBMCs. The origin of the receptors is a woman in her forties in good health and CMV-seropositive.

This sequence joins TRBV2 and TRBJ2-6; D might be TRBD1 (5 bases). Germline V gives CDR1 SNHLY, CDR2 FYNNEI. Between the trimmed V and J ends, which lost 7 bases and 2 bases, there was a span of 9 bases. The CDR3 totals 14 residues. This CDR3 is CASITGPGANVLTF. DNA of the CDR3: TGTGCCAGCATAACAGGCCCTGGGGCCAACGTCCTGACTTTC.

The CDR3 region has the DNA TGTGCCAGCAGCTTAAATCAGGGGGTACCCTACGAGCAGTACTTC. This gives the protein CASSLNQGVPYEQYF. V gene TRBV7-3 combines with J gene TRBJ2-7; 7 positions agree with TRBD1. After removal of 1 base from V and 2 bases from J, the junction contained 5 bases not matched to a gene. Germline V lookup: CDR1 SGHTA, CDR2 FQGTGA. There are 15 residues in the CDR3.

This clone turned up a few times. CDR3 DNA: TGTGCCTGGAGTTCCTTCTCTGTGGGACTAGCGGGAGGCGAGCAGTACTTC. Protein: CAWSSFSVGLAGGEQYF. V and J are TRBV30 and TRBJ2-7; 15 bases agree with TRBD2. Germline trimming cut 2 bases from V and 6 bases from J; bases unmatched to any gene: 11. The germline CDR1 and CDR2 sequences are GTSNPN and SVGIG (reference sequence). The CDR3 covers 17 residues.

This chain connects TRBV29-1 to TRBJ2-2, with D maybe TRBD2 (6 bases). Trimming cost V 3 bases and J 8 bases, with 19 bases left between them. CDR1 and CDR2 (germline): SQVTM, ANQGSEA. This CDR3 region has 15 residues. As DNA, the CDR3 is TGCAGCGTTGAGGGGACCGATACTGCGGGGGGGGAGCTGTTTTTT. It specifies CSVEGTDTAGGELFF.

CDR3 sequence: CASSESRGPNTEAFF. CDR3 nucleotides: TGTGCCAGCAGTGAGAGTAGGGGGCCGAACACTGAAGCTTTCTTT. The V gene is TRBV2, the J gene TRBJ1-1; 7 bases fit TRBD1. V shed 3 bases and J 1 base; nucleotides not matched to a gene: 5. This CDR3 is built from 15 residues. Germline assignment: CDR1 SNHLY and CDR2 FYNNEI.

The rearrangement uses TRBV5-1 and TRBJ1-1; D is uncertain. V shed 5 bases and J shed 1 base, with 12 bases lying between them. Looked up from germline, CDR1 is SGHRS and CDR2 is YFSETQ. This CDR3 region has 14 residues. The CDR3 DNA reads as TGCGCCAGCAGTACCTTTGGAGGGAACACTGAAGCTTTCTTT. Translating gives CASSTFGGNTEAFF.

The chain has TRBV28 and TRBJ2-1; D remains unclear. This CDR3 contains 15 residues. Germline-derived CDR1 and CDR2 are MDHEN and SYDVKM. V was clipped by 5 bases and J by 4 bases, with 15 bases between them. The CDR3 spells CASSARLQSYNEQFF. The CDR3 DNA reads as TGTGCCAGCAGTGCTAGACTCCAATCTTACAATGAGCAGTTCTTC.

The V call is TRBV5-4, the J call TRBJ1-2; 9 bases line up with TRBD1. The V gene end was trimmed by 6 bases and the J gene end by 6 bases; junction bases not matched to a gene: 9. The CDR3 spans 14 residues. Germline CDR1 SGHNT, CDR2 YYREEE (reference sequence). For the CDR3, the DNA is TGTGCCAGCACCGCCGGGACAGGGAGGGATGGCTACACCTTC. Amino acid sequence: CASTAGTGRDGYTF.

The chain uses TRBV2 and TRBJ2-7, with D perhaps TRBD1 (6 bases). Trimming took 5 bases from V and 0 from J, leaving 11 bases between them. Per the germline V gene, CDR1 is SNHLY and CDR2 is FYNNEI. The CDR3 totals 14 residues. CDR3 amino acids: CASSWTANSYEQYF. The DNA of the CDR3 is TGTGCCAGCAGTTGGACAGCCAACTCCTACGAGCAGTACTTC.

This clone was counted a single time. The V and J genes are TRBV5-6 and TRBJ2-1, with a possible D match to TRBD1 (5 bases). There are 15 residues in the CDR3. V was pared by 0 bases and J by 7 bases, with 14 bases between. In germline, CDR1 is SGHDT, CDR2 YYEEEE. The CDR3 sequence is CASSLDPGWDNEQFF. In DNA, the CDR3 is TGTGCCAGCAGCTTGGATCCAGGGTGGGATAATGAGCAGTTCTTC.

The J gene is TRBJ2-7, the V gene TRBV29-1; 8 nucleotides align to TRBD1. The CDR3 spans 14 residues. Germline V gene data show CDR1 as SQVTM and CDR2 as ANQGSEA. Germline trimming cut 5 bases from V and 0 bases from J; bases unmatched to any gene: 6. The CDR3 spells CSVIDRGPSYEQYF. The CDR3, as DNA: TGCAGCGTTATAGACAGGGGTCCCTCCTACGAGCAGTACTTC.

The chain joins TRBV7-9 to TRBJ1-2; TRBD1 matches 9 bases. The CDR3 runs to 14 residues. J was trimmed by 5 bases and V by 5 bases; bases with no gene match: 6. From germline, CDR1 is SEHNR and CDR2 FQNEAQ (reference sequence). CDR3: CASSPGTGRYGYTF. The DNA for the CDR3 is TGTGCCAGCAGCCCCGGGACAGGGCGGTATGGCTACACCTTC.

The chain uses TRBV2 and TRBJ2-1; TRBD2 aligns across 12 bases. Germline CDR1 SNHLY, CDR2 FYNNEI. V lost 4 bases to trimming and J lost 10 bases; unmatched junction nucleotides: 5. This CDR3 has 14 amino acids. In nucleotides, the CDR3 is TGTGCCAGCAGTGCGGGACTAGCGGGTATCGAGCAGTTCTTC. Translation: CASSAGLAGIEQFF. Filled out from reference TRBV2 and TRBJ2-1, the complete variable domain reads EPEVTQTPSHQVTQMGQEVILRCVPISNHLYFYWYRQILGQKVEFLVSFYNNEISEKSEIFDDQFSVERPDGSNFTLKIRSTKLEDSAMYFCASSAGLAGIEQFFGPGTRLTVL.

The rearrangement links TRBV28 to TRBJ2-5; 8 bases are a match to TRBD1. The tail of the sequence fits TRBJ2-7 better, so the J call may be wrong. The CDR3 totals 14 residues. Looked up from germline, CDR1 is MDHEN and CDR2 is SYDVKM. DNA of the CDR3: TGTGCCAGCAGTTTGACAGGGGATCCCTACGAGCAGTACTTC. Its translation: CASSLTGDPYEQYF.

This CDR3 reads CASNSHPTYEQYF. The CDR3 bases are TGTGCCAGCAACAGCCACCCAACCTACGAGCAGTACTTC. J is TRBJ2-7 and V is TRBV28; no clear D. V was shortened by 7 bases and J by 2 bases, with 12 bases between the two germline ends. There are 13 residues in the CDR3. CDR1 and CDR2 (germline): MDHEN, SYDVKM. Looking up the rest from reference TRBV28 and TRBJ2-7 gives the full variable domain: DVKVTQSSRYLVKRTGEKVFLECVQDMDHENMFWYRQDPGLGLRLIYFSYDVKMKEKGDIPEGYSVSREKKERFSLILESASTNQTSMYLCASNSHPTYEQYFGPGTRLTVT.

The chain recombines TRBV5-4 with TRBJ1-2; D is undetermined. Trimming took 0 bases from V and 1 from J, leaving 16 bases between them. CDR1 SGHNT and CDR2 YYREEE come from the germline V gene (reference sequence). The CDR3 spans 17 residues. In nucleotides, the CDR3 is TGTGCCAGCAGCTTGGTCGGTTACGGAGAAATTAACTATGGCTACACCTTC. Encoded protein: CASSLVGYGEINYGYTF.

The chain joins TRBV28 to TRBJ2-2; no clear D. The V gene lost 4 bases and the J gene lost 0 bases, with 6 bases spanning the gap. The CDR3 has 14 residues. From germline, CDR1 is MDHEN and CDR2 SYDVKM. In nucleotides, the CDR3 is TGTGCCAGCAGTTCGCGGTCGAACACCGGGGAGCTGTTTTTT. Translated, it gives CASSSRSNTGELFF.

V is TRBV5-5 and J is TRBJ2-5, with 12 bases that match TRBD2. Trimming took 4 bases from V and 4 from J; bases not matched to a gene: 8. There are 16 residues in the CDR3. CDR1 and CDR2 (germline): SGHKS, YYEKEE (reference sequence). The CDR3 sequence: CASSPRLAGGGETQYF. The DNA of the CDR3 is TGTGCCAGCAGCCCCCGTCTAGCGGGAGGGGGAGAGACCCAGTACTTC.

The rearrangement uses TRBV11-2 and TRBJ2-7, with D tentatively TRBD1 (6 bases). The germline CDR1 and CDR2 sequences are SGHAT and FQNNGV. The CDR3 is 16 residues long. The ends were cut back, 5 bases at V and 3 bases at J, with 20 bases in the middle. CDR3 coding DNA: TGTGCCAGCAGCCCCCTCAGGGGAAGAGACGGCTACGAGCAGTACTTC. It translates to CASSPLRGRDGYEQYF.

The chain combines TRBV7-9 with TRBJ2-3; unclear D gene. Germline V CDR1 and CDR2: SEHNR, FQNEAQ (reference sequence). The CDR3 contains 12 residues. Trimming removed 1 base from V and 7 bases from J, with 6 bases in between. The CDR3, as DNA: TGTGCCAGCAGCTTAGGGAGTTATACGCAGTATTTT. It yields the protein CASSLGSYTQYF. The variable domain in full, completed from reference TRBV7-9 and TRBJ2-3, reads DTGVSQNPRHKITKRGQNVTFRCDPISEHNRLYWYRQTLGQGPEFLTYFQNEAQLEKSRLLSDRFSAERPKGSFSTLEIQRTEQGDSAMYLCASSLGSYTQYFGPGTRLTVL.

This sequence joins TRBV10-1 and TRBJ1-4; TRBD1 is a possible D gene (6 bases). The CDR3 is 14 residues long. Trimming removed 5 bases from V and 4 bases from J, with 11 bases in between. The V gene's germline CDR1 is WNHNN and CDR2 SYGVQD (reference sequence). The CDR3 here is CASSPGHNNEKLFF. CDR3 sequence (DNA): TGCGCCAGCAGTCCGGGACACAATAATGAAAAACTGTTTTTT.

V is TRBV5-4 and J is TRBJ1-4; the D gene is possibly TRBD1 (5 bases). Germline assignment: CDR1 SGHNT and CDR2 YYREEE (reference sequence). Trimming took off 4 bases at V and 8 bases at J, with 18 bases between the two ends. The CDR3 is 15 residues long. CDR3 amino acids: CASSRAGGEREKLFF. The CDR3 DNA is TGTGCCAGCAGCCGGGCGGGGGGTGAGAGAGAAAAACTGTTTTTT.

CDR3: CASSFGGNQPQHF. CDR3 coding DNA: TGCGCCAGCAGCTTCGGGGGAAATCAGCCCCAGCATTTT. The V and J genes are TRBV5-1 and TRBJ1-5, with D possibly TRBD1 on 5 matching bases. This CDR3 comprises 13 residues. Trimming took off 2 bases at V and 4 bases at J, with 7 bases between the two ends. Germline V gene data show CDR1 as SGHRS and CDR2 as YFSETQ.

V and J are TRBV27 and TRBJ1-2; maybe TRBD1 (5 bases). The CDR3 loop spans 17 amino acids. Deletions cut 2 bases from V and 0 bases from J, with 16 bases between. Germline V gene lookup returns CDR1 MNHEY and CDR2 SMNVEV (reference sequence). The CDR3 loop is CASSLSGAGRTNYGYTF. DNA of the CDR3: TGTGCCAGCAGTTTAAGCGGGGCAGGGAGGACTAACTATGGCTACACCTTC.